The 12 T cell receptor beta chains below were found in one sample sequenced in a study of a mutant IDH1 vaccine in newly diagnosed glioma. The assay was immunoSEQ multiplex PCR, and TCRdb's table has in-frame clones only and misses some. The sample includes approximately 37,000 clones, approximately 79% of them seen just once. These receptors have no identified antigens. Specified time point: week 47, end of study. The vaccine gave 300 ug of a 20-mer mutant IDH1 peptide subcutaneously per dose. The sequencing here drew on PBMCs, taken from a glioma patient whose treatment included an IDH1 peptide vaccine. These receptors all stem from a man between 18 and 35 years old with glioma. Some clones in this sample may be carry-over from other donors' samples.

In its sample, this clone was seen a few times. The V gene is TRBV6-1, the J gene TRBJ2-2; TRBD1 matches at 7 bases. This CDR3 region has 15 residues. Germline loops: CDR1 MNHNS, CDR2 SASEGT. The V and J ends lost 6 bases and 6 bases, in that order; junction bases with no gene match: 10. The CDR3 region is CASSRLTGQAGELFF. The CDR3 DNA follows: TGTGCCAGCAGCCGCCTGACAGGGCAGGCCGGGGAGCTGTTTTTT.

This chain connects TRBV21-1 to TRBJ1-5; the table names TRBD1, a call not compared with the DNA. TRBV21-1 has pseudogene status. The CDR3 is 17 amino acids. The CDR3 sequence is CASSARGGWARNQPQHF. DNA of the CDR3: TGTGCCAGCAGCGCCCGAGGGGGCTGGGCGCGCAATCAGCCCCAGCATTTT.

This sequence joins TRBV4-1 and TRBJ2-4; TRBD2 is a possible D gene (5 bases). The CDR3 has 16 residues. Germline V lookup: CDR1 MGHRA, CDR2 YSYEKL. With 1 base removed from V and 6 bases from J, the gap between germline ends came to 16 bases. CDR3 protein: CASSQGYGKPRNIQYF. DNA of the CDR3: TGCGCCAGCAGCCAAGGTTACGGGAAGCCAAGAAACATTCAGTACTTC.

CDR3 nucleotides: TGTGCCAGCAGTTTTCAGGCCCGGCCATCCTACGAGCAGTACTTC. Translating gives CASSFQARPSYEQYF. The chain links TRBV27 to TRBJ2-7, with D unresolved. The V gene's germline CDR1 is MNHEY and CDR2 SMNVEV (reference sequence). This CDR3 comprises 15 residues. V was shortened by 3 bases and J by 1 base, with 13 bases between the two germline ends.

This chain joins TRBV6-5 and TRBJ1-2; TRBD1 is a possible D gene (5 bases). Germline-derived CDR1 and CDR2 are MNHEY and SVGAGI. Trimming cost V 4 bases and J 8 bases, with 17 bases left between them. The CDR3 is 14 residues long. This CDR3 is CASSSLGTLRGYTF. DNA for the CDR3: TGTGCCAGCAGTTCCCTCGGGACGTTGAGGGGCTACACCTTC.

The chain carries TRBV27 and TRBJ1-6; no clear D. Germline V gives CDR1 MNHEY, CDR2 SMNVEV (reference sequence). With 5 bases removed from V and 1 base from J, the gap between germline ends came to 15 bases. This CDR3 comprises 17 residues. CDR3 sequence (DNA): TGTGCCAGCAGTCCCCTCGGGTTTAAGTCCTATAATTCACCCCTCCACTTT. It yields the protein CASSPLGFKSYNSPLHF.

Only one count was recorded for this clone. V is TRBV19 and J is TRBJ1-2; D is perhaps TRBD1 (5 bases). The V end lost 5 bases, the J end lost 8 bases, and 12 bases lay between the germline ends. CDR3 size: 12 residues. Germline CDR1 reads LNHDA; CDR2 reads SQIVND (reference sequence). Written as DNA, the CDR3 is TGTGCCAGTAGTTCAGGGATCGACGGCTACACCTTC. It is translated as CASSSGIDGYTF.

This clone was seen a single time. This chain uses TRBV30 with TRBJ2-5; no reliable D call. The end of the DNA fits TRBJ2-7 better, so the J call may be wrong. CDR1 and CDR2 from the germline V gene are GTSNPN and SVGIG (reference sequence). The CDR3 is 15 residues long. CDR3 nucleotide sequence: TGTGCCTGGAGTGTAAAGGGATCAAGCTCCTACGAGCAGTACTTC. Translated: CAWSVKGSSSYEQYF.

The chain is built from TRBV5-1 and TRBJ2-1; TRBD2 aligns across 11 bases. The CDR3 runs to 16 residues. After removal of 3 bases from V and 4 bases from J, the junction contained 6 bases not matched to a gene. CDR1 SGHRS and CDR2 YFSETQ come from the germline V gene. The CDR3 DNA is TGCGCCAGCAGCTGGACTAGCGGGCCCCTTTACAATGAGCAGTTCTTC. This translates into CASSWTSGPLYNEQFF.

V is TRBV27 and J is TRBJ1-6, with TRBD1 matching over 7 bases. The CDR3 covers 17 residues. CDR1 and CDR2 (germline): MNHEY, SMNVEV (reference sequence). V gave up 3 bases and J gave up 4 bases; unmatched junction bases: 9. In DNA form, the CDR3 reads TGTGCCAGCAGTTTTTCAACTAGCAGGGGGTATAATTCACCCCTCCACTTT. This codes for CASSFSTSRGYNSPLHF.

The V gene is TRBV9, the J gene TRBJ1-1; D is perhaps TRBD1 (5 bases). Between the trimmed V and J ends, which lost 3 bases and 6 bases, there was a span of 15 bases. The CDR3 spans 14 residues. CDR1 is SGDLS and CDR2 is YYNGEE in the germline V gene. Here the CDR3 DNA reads TGTGCCAGCAGCGCCCGTTGGGAGGGGTCTGAAGCTTTCTTT. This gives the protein CASSARWEGSEAFF.

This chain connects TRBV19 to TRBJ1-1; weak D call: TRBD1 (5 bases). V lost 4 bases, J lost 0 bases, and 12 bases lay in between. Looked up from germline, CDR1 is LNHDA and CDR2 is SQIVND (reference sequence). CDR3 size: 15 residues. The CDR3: CASSNRAGLNTEAFF. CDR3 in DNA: TGTGCCAGTAGTAATCGGGCAGGGTTGAACACTGAAGCTTTCTTT.